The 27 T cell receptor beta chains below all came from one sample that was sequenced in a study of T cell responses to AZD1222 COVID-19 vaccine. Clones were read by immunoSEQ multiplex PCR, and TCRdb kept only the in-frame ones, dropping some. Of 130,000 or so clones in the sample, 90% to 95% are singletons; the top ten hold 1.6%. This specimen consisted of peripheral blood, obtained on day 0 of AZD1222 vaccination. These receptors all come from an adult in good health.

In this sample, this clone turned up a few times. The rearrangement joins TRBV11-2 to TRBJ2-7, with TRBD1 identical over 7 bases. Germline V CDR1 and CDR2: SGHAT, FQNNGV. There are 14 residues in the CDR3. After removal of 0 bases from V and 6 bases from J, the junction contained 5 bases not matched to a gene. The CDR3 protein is CASSLETGLSEQYF. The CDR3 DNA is TGTGCCAGCAGCTTAGAGACAGGGTTAAGCGAGCAGTACTTC.

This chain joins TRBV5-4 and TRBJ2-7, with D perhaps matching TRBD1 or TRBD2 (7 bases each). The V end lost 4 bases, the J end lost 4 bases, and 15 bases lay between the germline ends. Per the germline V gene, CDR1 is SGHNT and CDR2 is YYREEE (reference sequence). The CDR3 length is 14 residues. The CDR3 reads CASSLGGGVYEQYF. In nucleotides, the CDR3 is TGTGCCAGCAGCCTGGGAGGGGGCGTTTACGAGCAGTACTTC.

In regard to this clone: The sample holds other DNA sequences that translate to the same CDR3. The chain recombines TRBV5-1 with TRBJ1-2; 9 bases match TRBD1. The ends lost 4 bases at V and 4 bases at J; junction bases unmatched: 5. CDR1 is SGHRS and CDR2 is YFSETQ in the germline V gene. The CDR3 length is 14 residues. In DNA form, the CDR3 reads TGCGCCAGCAGCCTTGGACAGGGGACCTATGGCTACACCTTC. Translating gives CASSLGQGTYGYTF.

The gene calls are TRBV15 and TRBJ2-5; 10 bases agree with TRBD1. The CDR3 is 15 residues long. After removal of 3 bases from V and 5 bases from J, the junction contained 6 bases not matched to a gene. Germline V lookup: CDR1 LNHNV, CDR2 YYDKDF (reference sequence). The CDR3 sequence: CATSSRDRGGETQYF. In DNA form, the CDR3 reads TGTGCCACCAGCAGCCGGGACAGGGGCGGGGAGACCCAGTACTTC.

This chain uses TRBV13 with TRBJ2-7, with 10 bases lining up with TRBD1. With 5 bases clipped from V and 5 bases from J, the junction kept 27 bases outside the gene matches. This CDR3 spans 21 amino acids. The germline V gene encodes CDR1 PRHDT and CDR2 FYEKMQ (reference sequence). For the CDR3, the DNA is TGTGCCAGCAGCCTCATGGGGACCCGGGACAGGGGACTATTCGGAGGGCACGAGCAGTACTTC. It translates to CASSLMGTRDRGLFGGHEQYF.

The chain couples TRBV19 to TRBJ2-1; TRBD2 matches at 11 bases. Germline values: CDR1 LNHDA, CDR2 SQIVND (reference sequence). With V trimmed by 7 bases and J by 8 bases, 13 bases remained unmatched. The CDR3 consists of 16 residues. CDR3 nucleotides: TGTGCCAGTATAGGGACTAGCGGAGTCCTGGGGGATGAGCAGTTCTTC. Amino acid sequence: CASIGTSGVLGDEQFF. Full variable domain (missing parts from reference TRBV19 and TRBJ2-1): DGGITQSPKYLFRKEGQNVTLSCEQNLNHDAMYWYRQDPGQGLRLIYYSQIVNDFQKGDIAEGYSVSREKKESFPLTVTSAQKNPTAFYLCASIGTSGVLGDEQFFGPGTRLTVL.

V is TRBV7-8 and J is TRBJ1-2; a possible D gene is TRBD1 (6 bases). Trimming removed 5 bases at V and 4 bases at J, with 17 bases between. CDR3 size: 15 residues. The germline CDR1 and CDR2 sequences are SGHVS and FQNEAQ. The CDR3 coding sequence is TGTGCCAGCAGCGCGTACAGGGTCACTATCTATGGCTACACCTTC. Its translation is CASSAYRVTIYGYTF.

CDR3 protein: CASSLRGTGELFF. CDR3 DNA sequence: TGTGCCAGCAGTTTAAGGGGCACCGGGGAGCTGTTTTTT. V gene TRBV12-3 or TRBV12-4 combines with J gene TRBJ2-2; D may be TRBD1 (5 bases). V lost 2 bases, J lost 4 bases, and 5 bases lay in between. The CDR3 runs 13 residues.

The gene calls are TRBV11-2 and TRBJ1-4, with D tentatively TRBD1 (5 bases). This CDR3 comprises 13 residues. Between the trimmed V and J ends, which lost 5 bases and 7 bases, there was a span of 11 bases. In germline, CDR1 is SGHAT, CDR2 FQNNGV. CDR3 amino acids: CASSLTGGEKLFF. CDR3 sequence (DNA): TGTGCCAGCAGCCTGACCGGGGGTGAAAAACTGTTTTTT.

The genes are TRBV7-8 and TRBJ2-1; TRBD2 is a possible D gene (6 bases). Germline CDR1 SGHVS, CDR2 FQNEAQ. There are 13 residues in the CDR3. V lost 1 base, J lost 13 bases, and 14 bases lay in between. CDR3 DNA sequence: TGTGCCAGCAGCTTAGACCTAGCGATTGATCAGTTCTTC. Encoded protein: CASSLDLAIDQFF.

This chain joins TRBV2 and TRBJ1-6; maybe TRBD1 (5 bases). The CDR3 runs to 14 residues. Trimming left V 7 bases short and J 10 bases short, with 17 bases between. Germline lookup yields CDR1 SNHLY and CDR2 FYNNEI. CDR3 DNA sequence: TGTGCCAGCACCCCAAAAGGGGACGGGTCACCCCTCCACTTT. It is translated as CASTPKGDGSPLHF. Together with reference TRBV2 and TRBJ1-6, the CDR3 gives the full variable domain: EPEVTQTPSHQVTQMGQEVILRCVPISNHLYFYWYRQILGQKVEFLVSFYNNEISEKSEIFDDQFSVERPDGSNFTLKIRSTKLEDSAMYFCASTPKGDGSPLHFGNGTRLTVT.

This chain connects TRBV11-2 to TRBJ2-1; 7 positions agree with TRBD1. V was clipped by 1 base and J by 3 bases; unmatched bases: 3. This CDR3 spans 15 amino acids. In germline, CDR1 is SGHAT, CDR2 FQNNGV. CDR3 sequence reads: CASSLAGQSYNEQFF. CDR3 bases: TGTGCCAGCAGCTTAGCGGGACAGAGCTACAATGAGCAGTTCTTC.

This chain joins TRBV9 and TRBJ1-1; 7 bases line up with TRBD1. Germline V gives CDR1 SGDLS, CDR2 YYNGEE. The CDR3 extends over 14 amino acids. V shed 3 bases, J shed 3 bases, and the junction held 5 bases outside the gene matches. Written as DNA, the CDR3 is TGTGCCAGCAGCGCCCCGGGACAGCACACTGAAGCTTTCTTT. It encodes CASSAPGQHTEAFF. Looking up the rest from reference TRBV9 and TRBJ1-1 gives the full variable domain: DSGVTQTPKHLITATGQRVTLRCSPRSGDLSVYWYQQSLDQGLQFLIQYYNGEERAKGNILERFSAQQFPDLHSELNLSSLELGDSALYFCASSAPGQHTEAFFGQGTRLTVV.

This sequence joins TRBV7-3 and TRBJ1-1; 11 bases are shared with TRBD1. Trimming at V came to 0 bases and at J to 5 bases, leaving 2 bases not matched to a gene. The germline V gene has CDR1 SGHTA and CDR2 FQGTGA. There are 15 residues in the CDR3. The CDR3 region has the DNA TGTGCCAGCAGCTTAACGAGGGACAGGGGGACTGAAGCTTTCTTT. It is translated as CASSLTRDRGTEAFF.

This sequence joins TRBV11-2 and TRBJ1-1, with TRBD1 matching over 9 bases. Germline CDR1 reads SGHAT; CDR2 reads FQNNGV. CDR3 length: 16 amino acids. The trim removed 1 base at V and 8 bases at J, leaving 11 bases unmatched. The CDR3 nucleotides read TGTGCCAGCAGCTTAGGGAGAGGGACAGGGCGTAGCGAAGCTTTCTTT. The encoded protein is CASSLGRGTGRSEAFF.

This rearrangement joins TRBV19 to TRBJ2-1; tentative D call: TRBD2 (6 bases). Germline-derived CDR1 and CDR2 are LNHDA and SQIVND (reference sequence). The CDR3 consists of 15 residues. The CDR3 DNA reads TGTCCCCGGTCCCGGGACTCACGCTCCTACAATGAGCAGTTCTTC. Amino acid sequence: CPRSRDSRSYNEQFF.

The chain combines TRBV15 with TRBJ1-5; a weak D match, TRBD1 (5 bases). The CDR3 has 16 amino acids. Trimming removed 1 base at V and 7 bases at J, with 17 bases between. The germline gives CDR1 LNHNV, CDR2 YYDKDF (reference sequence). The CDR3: CATSRGTPQWGQPQHF. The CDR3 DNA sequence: TGTGCCACCAGCAGAGGAACGCCCCAATGGGGGCAGCCCCAGCATTTT.

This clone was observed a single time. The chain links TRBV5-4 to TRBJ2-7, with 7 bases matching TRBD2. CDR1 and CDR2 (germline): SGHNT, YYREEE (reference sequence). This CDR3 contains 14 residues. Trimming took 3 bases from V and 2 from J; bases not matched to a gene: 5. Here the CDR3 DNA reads TGTGCCAGCAGCTCTGGACTAGTCCCCTACGAGCAGTACTTC. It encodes CASSSGLVPYEQYF.

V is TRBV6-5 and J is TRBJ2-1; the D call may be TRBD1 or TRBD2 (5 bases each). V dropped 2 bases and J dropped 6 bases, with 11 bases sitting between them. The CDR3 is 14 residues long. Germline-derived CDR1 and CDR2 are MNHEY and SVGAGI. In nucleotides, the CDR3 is TGTGCCAGCAGTTACGGGGACGCTTTCAATGAGCAGTTCTTC. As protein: CASSYGDAFNEQFF.

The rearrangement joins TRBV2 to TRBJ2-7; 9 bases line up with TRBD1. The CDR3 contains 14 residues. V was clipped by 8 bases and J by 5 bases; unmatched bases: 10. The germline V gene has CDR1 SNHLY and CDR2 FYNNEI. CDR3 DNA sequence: TGTGCCAGCGGCTTGGGACAGGGAAGGAACGAGCAGTACTTC. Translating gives CASGLGQGRNEQYF.

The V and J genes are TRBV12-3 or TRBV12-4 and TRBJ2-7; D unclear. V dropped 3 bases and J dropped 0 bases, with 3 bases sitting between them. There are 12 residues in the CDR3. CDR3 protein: CASSLVSYEQYF. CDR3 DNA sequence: TGTGCCAGCAGTTTGGTCTCCTACGAGCAGTACTTC.

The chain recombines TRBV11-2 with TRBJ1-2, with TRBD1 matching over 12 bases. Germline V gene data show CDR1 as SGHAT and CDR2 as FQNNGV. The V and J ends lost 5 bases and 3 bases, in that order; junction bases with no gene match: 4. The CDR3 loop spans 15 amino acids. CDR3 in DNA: TGTGCCAGCAGCCCTGGGACAGGGGGCTACTATGGCTACACCTTC. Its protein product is CASSPGTGGYYGYTF. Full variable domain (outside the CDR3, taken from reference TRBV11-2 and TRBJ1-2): EAGVAQSPRYKIIEKRQSVAFWCNPISGHATLYWYQQILGQGPKLLIQFQNNGVVDDSQLPKDRFSAERLKGVDSTLKIQPAKLEDSAVYLCASSPGTGGYYGYTFGSGTRLTVV.

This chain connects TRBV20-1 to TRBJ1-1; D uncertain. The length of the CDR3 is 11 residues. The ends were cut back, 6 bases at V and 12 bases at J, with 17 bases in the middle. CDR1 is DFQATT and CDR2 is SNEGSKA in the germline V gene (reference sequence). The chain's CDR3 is CSARVGVSTFF. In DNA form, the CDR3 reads TGCAGTGCCCGGGTTGGGGTGTCGACTTTCTTT.

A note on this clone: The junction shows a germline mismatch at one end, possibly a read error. The CDR3 reads CASSSRQGKKFF. CDR3 DNA: TGTGCTAGCAGCTCTCGACAGGGTAAGAAGTTCTTC. The chain joins TRBV7-7 to TRBJ2-1; 7 bases align to TRBD1. The germline V gene has CDR1 SSHAT and CDR2 FNYEAQ (reference sequence). CDR3 length: 12 residues.

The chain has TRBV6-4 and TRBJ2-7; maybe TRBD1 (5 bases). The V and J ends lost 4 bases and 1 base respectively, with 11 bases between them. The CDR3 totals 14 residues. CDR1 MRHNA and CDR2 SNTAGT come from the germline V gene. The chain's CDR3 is CASSGTRVSYEQYF. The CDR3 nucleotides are TGTGCCAGCAGTGGAACCAGGGTTTCCTACGAGCAGTACTTC.

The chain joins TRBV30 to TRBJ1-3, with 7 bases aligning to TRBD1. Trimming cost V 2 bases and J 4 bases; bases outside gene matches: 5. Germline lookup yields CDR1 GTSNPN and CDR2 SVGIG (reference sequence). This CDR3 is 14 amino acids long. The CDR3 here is CAWSLQGRGNTIYF. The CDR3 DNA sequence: TGTGCCTGGAGTTTACAGGGGAGAGGAAACACCATATATTTT.

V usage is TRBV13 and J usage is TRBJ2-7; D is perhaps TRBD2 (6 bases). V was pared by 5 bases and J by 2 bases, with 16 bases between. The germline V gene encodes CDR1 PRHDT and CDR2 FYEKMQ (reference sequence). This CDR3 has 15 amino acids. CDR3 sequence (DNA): TGTGCCAGCAGCCCCCGGGACTTGGGGACCTACGAGCAGTACTTC. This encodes CASSPRDLGTYEQYF. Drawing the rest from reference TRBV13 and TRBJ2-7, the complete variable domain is AAGVIQSPRHLIKEKRETATLKCYPIPRHDTVYWYQQGPGQDPQFLISFYEKMQSDKGSIPDRFSAQQFSDYHSELNMSSLELGDSALYFCASSPRDLGTYEQYFGPGTRLTVT.